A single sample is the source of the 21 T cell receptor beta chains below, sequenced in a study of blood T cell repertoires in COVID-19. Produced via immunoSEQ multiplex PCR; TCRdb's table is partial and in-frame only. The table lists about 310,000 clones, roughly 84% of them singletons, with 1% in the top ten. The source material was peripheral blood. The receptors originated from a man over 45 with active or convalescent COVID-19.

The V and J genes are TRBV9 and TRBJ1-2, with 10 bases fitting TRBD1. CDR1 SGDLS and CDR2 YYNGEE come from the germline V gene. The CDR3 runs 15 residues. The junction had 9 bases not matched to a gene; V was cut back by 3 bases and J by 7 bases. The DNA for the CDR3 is TGTGCCAGCAGCGCTTGGGGGACAGGGGCACCTGGCTACACCTTC. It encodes CASSAWGTGAPGYTF.

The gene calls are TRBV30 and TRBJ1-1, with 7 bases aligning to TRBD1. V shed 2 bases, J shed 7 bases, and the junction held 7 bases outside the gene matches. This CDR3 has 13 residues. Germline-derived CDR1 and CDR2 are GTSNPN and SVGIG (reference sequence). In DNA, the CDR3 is TGTGCCTGGAGTAAAGGGACAGCCATTGAAGCTTTCTTT. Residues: CAWSKGTAIEAFF.

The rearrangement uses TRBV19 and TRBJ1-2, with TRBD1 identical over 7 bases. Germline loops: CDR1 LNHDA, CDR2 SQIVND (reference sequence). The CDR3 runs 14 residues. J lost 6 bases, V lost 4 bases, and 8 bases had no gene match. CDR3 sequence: CASSTLERGHGYTF. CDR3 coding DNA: TGTGCCAGTAGTACATTGGAAAGGGGGCATGGCTACACCTTC.

The CDR3 spells CASSFNSGPYEQYF. CDR3 DNA sequence: TGCGCCAGCAGCTTCAATAGCGGGCCGTACGAGCAGTACTTC. The chain recombines TRBV5-1 with TRBJ2-7; 7 bases line up with TRBD2. The CDR3 extends over 14 amino acids. The junction had 6 bases not matched to a gene; V was cut back by 2 bases and J by 4 bases. Germline lookup yields CDR1 SGHRS and CDR2 YFSETQ.

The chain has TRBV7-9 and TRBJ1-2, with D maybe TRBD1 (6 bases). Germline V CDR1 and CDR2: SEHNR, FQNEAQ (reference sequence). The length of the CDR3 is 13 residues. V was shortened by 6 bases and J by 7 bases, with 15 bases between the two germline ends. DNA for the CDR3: TGTGCCAGCAGACCGATGACAGGCTCTGGCTACACCTTC. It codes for CASRPMTGSGYTF.

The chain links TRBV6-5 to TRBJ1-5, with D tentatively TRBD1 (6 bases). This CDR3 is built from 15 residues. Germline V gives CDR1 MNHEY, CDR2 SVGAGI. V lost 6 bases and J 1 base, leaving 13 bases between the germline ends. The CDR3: CASSWVQGSNQPQHF. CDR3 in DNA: TGTGCCAGCAGCTGGGTACAGGGAAGCAATCAGCCCCAGCATTTT.

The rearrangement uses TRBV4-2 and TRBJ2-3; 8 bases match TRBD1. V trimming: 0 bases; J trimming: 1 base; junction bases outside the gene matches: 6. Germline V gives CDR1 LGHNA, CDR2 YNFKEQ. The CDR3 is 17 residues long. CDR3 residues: CASSQDSQGAGTDTQYF. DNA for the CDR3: TGTGCCAGCAGCCAAGATTCCCAGGGGGCTGGCACAGATACGCAGTATTTT.

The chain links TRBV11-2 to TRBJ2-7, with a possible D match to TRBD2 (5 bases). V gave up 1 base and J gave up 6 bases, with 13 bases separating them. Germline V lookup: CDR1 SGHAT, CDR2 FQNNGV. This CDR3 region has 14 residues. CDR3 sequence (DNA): TGTGCCAGCAGCTTAGGGGCAACTAGGACCGAGCAGTACTTC. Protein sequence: CASSLGATRTEQYF.

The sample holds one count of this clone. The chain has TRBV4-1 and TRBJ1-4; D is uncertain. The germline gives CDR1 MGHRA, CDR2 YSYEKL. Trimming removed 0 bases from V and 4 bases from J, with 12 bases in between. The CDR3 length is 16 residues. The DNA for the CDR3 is TGCGCCAGCAGCCAAGAAGTTAGGCGGGGTAATGAAAAACTGTTTTTT. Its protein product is CASSQEVRRGNEKLFF.

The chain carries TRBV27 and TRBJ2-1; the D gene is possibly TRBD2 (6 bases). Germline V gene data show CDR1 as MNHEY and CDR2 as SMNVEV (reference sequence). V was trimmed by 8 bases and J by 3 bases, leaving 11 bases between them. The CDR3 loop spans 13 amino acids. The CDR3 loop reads CASRSGLYNEQFF. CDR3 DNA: TGTGCCAGCCGTAGCGGACTCTACAATGAGCAGTTCTTC.

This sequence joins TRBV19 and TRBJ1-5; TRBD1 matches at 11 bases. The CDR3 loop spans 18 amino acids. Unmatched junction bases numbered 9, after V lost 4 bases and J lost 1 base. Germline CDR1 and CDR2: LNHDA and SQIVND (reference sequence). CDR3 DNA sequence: TGTGCCAGTAGTACCACCTGGACAGGGGGCAAGAGCAATCAGCCCCAGCATTTT. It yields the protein CASSTTWTGGKSNQPQHF. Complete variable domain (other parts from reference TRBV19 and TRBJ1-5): DGGITQSPKYLFRKEGQNVTLSCEQNLNHDAMYWYRQDPGQGLRLIYYSQIVNDFQKGDIAEGYSVSREKKESFPLTVTSAQKNPTAFYLCASSTTWTGGKSNQPQHFGDGTRLSIL.

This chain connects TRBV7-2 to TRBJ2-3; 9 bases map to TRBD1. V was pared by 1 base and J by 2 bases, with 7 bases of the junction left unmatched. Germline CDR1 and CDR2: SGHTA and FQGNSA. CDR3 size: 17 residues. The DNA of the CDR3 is TGTGCCAGCAGCTTAGACCGGACAGGGGCGGTCACAGATACGCAGTATTTT. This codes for CASSLDRTGAVTDTQYF.

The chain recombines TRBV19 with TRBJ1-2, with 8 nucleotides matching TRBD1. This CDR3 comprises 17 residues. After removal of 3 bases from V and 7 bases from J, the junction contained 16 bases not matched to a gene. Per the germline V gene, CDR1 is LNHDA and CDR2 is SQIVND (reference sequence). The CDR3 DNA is TGTGCCAGTAGTATTATGACGGGGACAGGCGCACGGGGTGGCTACACCTTC. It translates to CASSIMTGTGARGGYTF.

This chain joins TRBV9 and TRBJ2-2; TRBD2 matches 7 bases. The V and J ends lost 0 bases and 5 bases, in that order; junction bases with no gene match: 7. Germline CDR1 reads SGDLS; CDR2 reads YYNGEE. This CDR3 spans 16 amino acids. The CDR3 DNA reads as TGTGCCAGCAGCGTAGATCAGGGAGGGCGGACCGGGGAGCTGTTTTTT. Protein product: CASSVDQGGRTGELFF.

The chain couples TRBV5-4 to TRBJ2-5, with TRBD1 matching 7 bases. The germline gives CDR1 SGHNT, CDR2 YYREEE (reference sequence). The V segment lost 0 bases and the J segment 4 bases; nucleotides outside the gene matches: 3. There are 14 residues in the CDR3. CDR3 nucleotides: TGTGCCAGCAGCTTGGAACACAGGGGAGAGACCCAGTACTTC. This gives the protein CASSLEHRGETQYF.

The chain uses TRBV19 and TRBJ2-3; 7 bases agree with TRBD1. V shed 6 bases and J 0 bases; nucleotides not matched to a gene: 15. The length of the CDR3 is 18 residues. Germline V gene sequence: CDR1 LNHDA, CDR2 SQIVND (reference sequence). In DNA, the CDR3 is TGTGCCAGTAGAGATCCGGGACAGAGCTTTACTAGCACAGATACGCAGTATTTT. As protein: CASRDPGQSFTSTDTQYF.

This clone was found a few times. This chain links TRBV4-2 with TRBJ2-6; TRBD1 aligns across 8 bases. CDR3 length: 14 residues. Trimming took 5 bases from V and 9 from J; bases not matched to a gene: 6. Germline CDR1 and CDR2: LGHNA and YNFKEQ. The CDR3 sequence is CASSAQGGDNVLTF. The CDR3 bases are TGTGCCAGCAGCGCACAGGGGGGAGACAACGTCCTGACTTTC.

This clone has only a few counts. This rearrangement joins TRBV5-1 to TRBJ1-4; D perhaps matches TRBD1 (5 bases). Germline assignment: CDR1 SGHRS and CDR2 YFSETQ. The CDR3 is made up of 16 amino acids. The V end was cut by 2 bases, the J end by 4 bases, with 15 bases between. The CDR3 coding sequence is TGCGCCAGCAGCTTCCACCCCCCGACAGATAATGAAAAACTGTTTTTT. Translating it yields CASSFHPPTDNEKLFF.

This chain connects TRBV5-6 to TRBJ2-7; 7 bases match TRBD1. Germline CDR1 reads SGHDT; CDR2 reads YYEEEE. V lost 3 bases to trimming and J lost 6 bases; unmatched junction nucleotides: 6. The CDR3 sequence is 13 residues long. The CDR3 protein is CASSSTYRGEQYF. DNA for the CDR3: TGTGCCAGCAGCTCCACTTACAGGGGCGAGCAGTACTTC.

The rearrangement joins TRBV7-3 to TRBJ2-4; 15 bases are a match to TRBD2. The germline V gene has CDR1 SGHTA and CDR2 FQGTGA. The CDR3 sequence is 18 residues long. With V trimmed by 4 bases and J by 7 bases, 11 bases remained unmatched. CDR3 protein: CASSSSGLAGGGENIQYF. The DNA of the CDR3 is TGTGCCAGCAGCTCCTCGGGACTAGCGGGAGGTGGGGAGAACATTCAGTACTTC.

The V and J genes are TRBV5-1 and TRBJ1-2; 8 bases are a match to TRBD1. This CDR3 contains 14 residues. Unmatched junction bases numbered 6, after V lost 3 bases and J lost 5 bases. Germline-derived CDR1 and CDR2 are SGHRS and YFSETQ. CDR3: CASSSTGGSYGYTF. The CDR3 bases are TGCGCCAGCAGCTCAACAGGGGGTTCTTATGGCTACACCTTC.